The rows below give T cell receptor beta chains drawn from one sample of a study of human T cells and chemical hapten exposure. TCRdb recomputed calls from the RACE reads with MiXCR, one row per CDR3 protein. Of fewer than 500,000 distinct CDR3 sequences listed, 4% to 5.5% are singletons. Sequencing was performed on whole blood, taken in connection with sensitization to the hapten diphenylcyclopropenone (DPC). Every receptor here comes from a woman aged 50 to 60 with alopecia areata. Some clones in this sample may be carry-over from other donors' samples. CDR3s include the opening cysteine and the closing phenylalanine or tryptophan. Where a row states a size, it is once, few, many or the class of an expanded clone; other rows omit it.

>many|TRBV10-2|TRBJ1-1
CASSHPGQLVMNTEAFF
>few|TRBV3-1|TRBJ1-4
CASRPGTSGEKLFF
>many|TRBV10-3|TRBJ1-1
CAIKGAGSNTEAFF
>many|TRBV7-2|TRBJ2-6
CASSLQSSSGANVLTF
>NA|TRBV15|TRBJ2-2
CATSRGGRGTGELFF
>many|TRBV10-3|TRBJ1-6
CAISDPQGRNNSPLHF
>few|TRBV6-1|TRBJ1-1
CASITYPGTANTEAFF
>many|TRBV7-8|TRBJ2-3
CASSLQRPGDTQYF
>many|TRBV20-1|TRBJ1-6
CSASEGTENSPLHF
>few|TRBV20-1|TRBJ2-3
CSARGVQRGRTDTQYF
>NA|TRBV30|TRBJ2-7
CAWRWSGGYEQYF
>many|TRBV5-5|TRBJ1-2
CASSLAERGTYGYTF
>few|TRBV12-3/TRBV12-4|TRBJ2-1
CASSPGLADSSYNEQFF
>many|TRBV6-2/TRBV6-3|TRBJ2-1
CASSYNHEQFF
>few|TRBV12-3/TRBV12-4|TRBJ2-5
CASSLISAPQETQYF
>NA|TRBV18|TRBJ2-7
CASSPIAYEQYF
>few|TRBV6-2/TRBV6-3|TRBJ1-5
CASTTPLGPNQPQHF
>many|TRBV12-3/TRBV12-4|TRBJ2-4
CASSLGTAKNIQYF
>many|TRBV2|TRBJ2-7
CAIRTGTTYEQYF
>many|TRBV6-2/TRBV6-3|TRBJ2-1
CASRRAGGYNEQFF
>many|TRBV10-3|TRBJ1-1
CAISGTTNTEAFF
>many|TRBV4-3|TRBJ2-7
CASSPGTSGRGEQYF
>many|TRBV5-1|TRBJ2-5
CASSPGRPGETQYF
>few|TRBV7-2|TRBJ1-2
CASSPPEGVYGYTF
>few|TRBV11-2|TRBJ2-3
CASSPLRGTSGRSNTQYF
>NA|TRBV27|TRBJ2-5
CASKSGGRSETQYF
>many|TRBV12-3/TRBV12-4|TRBJ2-5
CASSFFVSGGKETQYF
>many|TRBV4-1|TRBJ2-7
CASSPFAGTYEQYF
>few|TRBV4-1|TRBJ1-4
CASSQQGAINEKLFF
>few|TRBV11-2|TRBJ1-3
CASSLSSDSGNTIYF
>few|TRBV5-1|TRBJ1-1
CASSFLGQGETEAFF
>many|TRBV29-1|TRBJ1-1
CSVEPTSSTEAFF
>many|TRBV6-1|TRBJ1-5
CASSAVMGARHQPQHF
>few|TRBV5-1|TRBJ2-7
CASSSVQPGSYEQYF
>few|TRBV12-3/TRBV12-4|TRBJ1-6
CASSSRTGGGSPLHF
>many|TRBV19|TRBJ2-1
CASQPFSGGTLLNEQFF
>many|TRBV4-3|TRBJ1-1
CASSQDRVNTEAFF
>many|TRBV7-8|TRBJ1-2
CASSLDRTLLYGYTF
>many|TRBV18|TRBJ2-5
CASSPRQGVHQETQYF
>many|TRBV27|TRBJ2-3
CASSSRGPGDTQYF
>few|TRBV5-4|TRBJ1-2
CASSLVGQGANGYTF
>few|TRBV20-1|TRBJ1-1
CSAARGDTEAFF
>many|TRBV5-1|TRBJ2-2
CASSLNSGELFF
>many|TRBV12-3/TRBV12-4|TRBJ2-1
CASTLPAGQNEQFF
>many|TRBV5-1|TRBJ2-5
CASSLAGGPETQYF
>many|TRBV28|TRBJ2-7
CASSLPAAYEQYF